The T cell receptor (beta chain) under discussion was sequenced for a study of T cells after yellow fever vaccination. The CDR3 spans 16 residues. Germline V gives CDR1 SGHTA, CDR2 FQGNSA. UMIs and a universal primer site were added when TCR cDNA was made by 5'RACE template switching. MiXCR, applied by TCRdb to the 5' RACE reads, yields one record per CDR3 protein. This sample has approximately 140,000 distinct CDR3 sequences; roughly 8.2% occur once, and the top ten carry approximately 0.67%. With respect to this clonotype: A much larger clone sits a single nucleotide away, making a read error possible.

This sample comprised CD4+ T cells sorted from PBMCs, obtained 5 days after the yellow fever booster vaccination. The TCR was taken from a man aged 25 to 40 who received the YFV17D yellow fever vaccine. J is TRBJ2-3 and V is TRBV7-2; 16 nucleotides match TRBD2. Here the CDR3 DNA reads TGTGCCAACAGCTTAGAAGGGACTAGCGGGAGGGCTACGCAGTATTTT. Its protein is CANSLEGTSGRATQYF.